This TCR beta chain was identified during a study of cytomegalovirus exposure and HLA in healthy donors listed by TCRdb under 2017. With regard to the full study: An earlier analysis of roughly 500 of the donors reported approximately 280 Gb of sequence data and 117 million unique TCR beta sequences obtained from 180 million or so T cells. Among about 370 genotyped donors of the cohort, an average of approximately 200,000 unique TCR beta nucleotide sequences was sequenced per donor, of which about 18% were non-productive. To predict cytomegalovirus infection status, the study brought together high-throughput TCR immunosequencing, statistical association of individual TCRs with disease status, and machine learning. The study aimed to test whether cataloging public T cell receptors could reveal signatures of past pathogen exposure. The study profiled the T cell repertoires of hundreds of subjects by immunosequencing and related them to cytomegalovirus serostatus. The genetic ancestry cluster associated with self-reported Caucasian donors included about four fifths of the roughly 400 genotyped donors. Donor age, sex, ethnicity and CMV serostatus were compiled together with the repertoire data. Besides the first cohort of around 670 subjects, a separate validation cohort made up of roughly 120 different subjects was used. Rather than drawing on any new phenotypic data, the later analysis identified candidate immune exposures from TCR beta sequences and the way those sequences occurred across donors. A later analysis re-analyzed previously published TCR beta repertoires from 666 donors and added high-resolution HLA genotyping to study TCR occurrence patterns. In a later genetic analysis, genome-wide SNP genotypes for about three fifths of the 666 donors were used, and that subset was treated as a discovery cohort. Roughly five DR-DQ haplotypes were handled as single units for association and clustering because linkage in the cohort was strong. HLA typing covered class I and class II loci at four-digit resolution. Approximately 300 gigabases of sequencing data and around 90 million unique TCR sequences made up an early release that covered some 640 HLA-typed donors. All discovery cohort repertoires had been generated using a single sequencing platform. To decide whether each TCR beta V gene segment behaved as functional or pseudogenic, an earlier analysis of over 500 of the donors relied on high-throughput TCR beta sequencing. The number of donors typed differed by locus, with 629-630 for A, B, C, DRB1 and DQB1, about 500 for DQA1, 600 to 610 for DPA1, and around 430 for DPB1. The paper as a whole reports these results and caveats: Specific HLA alleles were associated with 18,000 or so TCR beta sequences at a false discovery rate of 0.05 in a later analysis. A later analysis found that most CMV-associated TCR beta chains appeared HLA-restricted, with HLA associations seemingly driven largely by CMV exposure. The study gave a list of 150 to 200 TCR beta chains associated with cytomegalovirus. Most TCR sequences were seen in very few donors, while some public TCRs were found in many individuals. A later analysis reported that several top co-occurrence clusters appeared linked to parvovirus B19, influenza, CMV and Epstein-Barr virus. In an earlier analysis of some 500 of the donors, most TCR beta V segments were observed in productive rearrangements about 87% or about 30% of the time, broadly matching IMGT annotations. Only TCR beta chains were sequenced in this cohort, and the absence of alpha or paired-chain data limited detectable features. Strong co-occurrence of HLA alleles, especially DR and DQ, made assigning TCR associations to individual alleles difficult. The classifier was reported to diagnose cytomegalovirus status with high specificity and sensitivity in both the original cohort and the validation cohort. HLA typing was unavailable for some donors at each locus, so association tests used only the typed subset. In a later analysis, HLA-associated TCR beta chains showed more clonal expansion and lower generation probabilities than non-associated chains that were equally common. Three of the identified cytomegalovirus-associated TCR beta chains were confirmed in vitro to be specific for cytomegalovirus antigens. The earlier analysis of 450 to 700 of the donors excluded roughly 16 rarely observed V segments, including chromosome 9 orphons, because counts were too low. Linkage disequilibrium might explain the correlated functional status among segregating V segments, but an unknown experimental factor could not be excluded. A further reported finding was that TCR beta sequences accurately predicted the HLA-A and HLA-B alleles for most subjects in the first cohort. In a later analysis, TCR association rates were found to vary across HLA loci, with the most associated TCRs seen for DRB1 alleles and the fewest for HLA-C alleles. The 87-base-pair reads could not distinguish some IMGT-functional V segments, including TRBV6-2 and TRBV6-3, so those segments were excluded. Roughly uniform sequencing depth across donors was assumed in presence/absence analyses, although this assumption may not hold. The authors suggested that the approach could potentially be generalized to other disease states and immunological phenotypes. Compared with the approximately 670-donor mean, donors in an Asian-associated ancestry cluster had fewer N-insertions in productive TCRs, according to a later genetic analysis. In a later genetic analysis, a missense DCLRE1C variant was associated with V-gene and J-gene trimming of TCR beta chains, and the association was replicated in an independent cohort. A cluster of highly shared sequence variants was judged likely to be a technical artifact of the sequencing pipeline. For the cohort, immune exposure information was limited to CMV serostatus.

In total, more than 500 healthy bone marrow donors made up the cohort. All cohort members were sampled while nominally healthy, although unrecorded immune exposures were likely present. The donor was CMV seropositive and belonged to the group of some 290 seropositive cohort members. A peripheral blood sample was collected from each donor, and TCR beta sequencing was performed on peripheral blood mononuclear cells. The Qiagen DNeasy Blood Extraction Kit was used to extract genomic DNA from the blood cell samples. As encoded in the germline V gene, CDR1 is SGHTA while CDR2 is FQGNSA. V ends up 5 bases short and J 2 bases short, with an unmatched junction base count of 7. The CDR3 runs 15 amino acids, cysteine and phenylalanine included. The DNA shown is the 45-base CDR3, in frame from base 1. For this clone: Its antigen target is currently unknown. The input lacks base qualities; no much larger clone sits a single base away.

Libraries were built with the immunoSEQ multiplex PCR assay. The multiplex PCR relied on a mix of 60 forward primers for TCR Vbeta segments and 13 reverse primers for TCR Jbeta segments. Amplification of the CDR3 region of rearranged TCR beta genes was performed with a multiplex PCR assay on genomic DNA. The Illumina HiSeq System was used to sequence the amplified TCR beta libraries as 87-base-pair reads. The authors processed their data as follows. Across the roughly 700 repertoires, a later analysis counted 78 million or so unique TCR beta chains, roughly 11 million of which were shared by at least two donors. Raw reads were error-corrected and collapsed into unique sequences with a nearest-neighbor algorithm that merged closely related sequences to remove PCR and sequencing errors. V, D and J gene segments were assigned by aligning CDR3 sequences to IMGT reference sequences. For a sequence to be retained, at least a six-nucleotide match to both a V gene segment and a J gene segment was required. Rearrangements were called productive when the CDR3 lacked stop codons and stayed in frame with V and J; all others were non-productive. Following IMGT convention, CDR3 was defined as the stretch from the second conserved V-encoded cysteine to the conserved J-encoded phenylalanine. The earlier analysis of about 570 of the donors excluded any sequence lacking an unambiguous match to a single V gene segment. In an earlier analysis of approximately 590 of the donors, a V segment was called functional when productive rearrangements were above 56.7%, and segregating when the standard deviation between donors exceeded 5%. A statistical classification framework was built to diagnose cytomegalovirus status from the catalog of TCR beta chain sequences. A later analysis assigned V and J genes by comparing TCR nucleotide sequences with IMGT/GENE-DB human TR gene sequences. Using the TCRdist pipeline, a later analysis assigned CDR3 sequences along with most-parsimonious VDJ recombination scenarios. In a later analysis, each TCR beta chain was defined by its CDR3 amino acid sequence together with its V-gene family, and reads without a unique V-gene family were excluded. In a later analysis, 500 to 700 highly shared, low-generation-probability nucleotide sequences were removed to address suspected cross-contamination and a sequencing artifact. In a later analysis, a clonal expansion index was calculated for each public chain from normalized within-repertoire ranks of inferred template counts. Generation probabilities in a later analysis came from a VDJ recombination model fitted to out-of-frame rearrangements, and those results were checked against IGoR. In a later analysis, hypergeometric tests were used to score TCR-TCR, TCR-HLA and TCR-CMV co-occurrence, with a repertoire-size bias correction applied to TCR pairs. False discovery rates were estimated in a later analysis by permuting HLA or CMV assignments 20 times. A later analysis grouped co-occurring TCRs with DBSCAN, adding TCRdist sequence similarity when clustering within HLA-allele-positive subsets. For co-occurrence clustering, repertoires with fewer than 30,000 or more than 120,000 public chains were excluded, along with a handful of repertoires with anomalous nucleotide sharing. TCRdb obtained this table from immuneACCESS and retained in-frame rearrangements with V and J assigned. These tables miss some clones; where compared with another copy, unresolved V genes account for less than half of the shortfall, and the remainder is unexplained. Clonal size and the V and J genes are those of that table, whereas D and trimming came from the DNA. The sample table records some 92,000 clones; around 72% of these occur just once. The ten largest clonotypes hold roughly 11% of the sample.

The specimen sequenced was PBMCs. This sequence was found in a man aged 18 to 30 in good health and CMV-seropositive. The chain was built from TRBV7-2 and TRBJ2-7; 9 junctional bases match TRBD1. The nucleotides read TGTGCCAGCAGCCCTGACAGGGGGATTGCCTACGAGCAGTACTTC. Translated, it reads CASSPDRGIAYEQYF.